The clone carrying this TCR beta chain was counted a few times. Described time point: sample taken at primary tumor resection. Tumor, nontumor lung or frozen PBMC supplied whole RNA, sequenced without sorting. MiXCR, applied by TCRdb to the 5' RACE reads, yields one record per CDR3 protein. The repertoire consists of roughly 79,000 distinct CDR3 sequences, with around 12% occurring once and the leading ten covering around 4.3%. The entry originates in a study of spatial heterogeneity in lung cancer. V dropped 4 bases and J dropped 0 bases, with 7 bases sitting between them. The CDR3 loop spans 13 amino acids. Germline CDR1 and CDR2: SGHRS and YFSETQ.

The chain couples TRBV5-1 to TRBJ1-1; D ambiguous. The receptor comes from a male donor with early-stage non-small cell lung cancer. The sequences come from PBMCs, collected at surgery. The CDR3 bases are TGCGCCAGCAGCCCCGAGATGAACACTGAAGCTTTCTTT. Translation: CASSPEMNTEAFF. Based on the CDR3 plus reference TRBV5-1 and TRBJ1-1, the full variable domain is KAGVTQTPRYLIKTRGQQVTLSCSPISGHRSVSWYQQTPGQGLQFLFEYFSETQRNKGNFPGRFSGRQFSNSRSEMNVSTLELGDSALYLCASSPEMNTEAFFGQGTRLTVV.